A selection of T cell receptor beta chains follows, all from one sample in a study of shared clonotypes between healthy human individuals. Here immunoSEQ multiplex PCR was the method, and the copy in TCRdb shows in-frame clones only, minus some. The sample has about 2.4 million clones, approximately 93% seen once. Sequencing was carried out using naive CD4+ T cells from PBMCs. These receptors were taken from a man in his late teens or twenties in good health. Some clones in this sample may be carry-over from other donors' samples. Each CDR3 is given with its conserved first and last residue. D genes are given only for firm matches. The size entry is marked missing in some rows and otherwise reads once, few, many or a size class.

D gene,J gene,V gene,CDR3 length,clone size,CDR3 protein,CDR3 DNA
.,TRBJ1-2,TRBV6-1,15,.,CASSELYLAGDGYTF,TGTGCCAGCAGTGAACTGTACCTGGCAGGGGATGGCTACACCTTC
TRBD1,TRBJ2-7,TRBV28,14,.,CASSPRTGVDEQYF,TGTGCCAGCAGCCCGAGGACAGGTGTTGACGAGCAGTACTTC
.,TRBJ2-7,TRBV18,11,once,CASSPGYEQYF,TGTGCCAGCTCCCCCGGCTACGAGCAGTACTTC
TRBD2,TRBJ2-3,TRBV30,16,.,CAWGRAGRTSTDTQYF,TGTGCCTGGGGGCGAGCGGGACGAACTAGCACAGATACGCAGTATTTT
.,TRBJ2-3,TRBV10-3,10,.,CATRGDTQYF,TGTGCCACCCGCGGAGATACGCAGTATTTT
.,TRBJ2-3,TRBV19,15,.,CASSIRDRGTDTQYF,TGTGCCAGTAGTATACGTGACAGAGGCACAGATACGCAGTATTTT
TRBD1,TRBJ1-2,TRBV19,17,.,CASSFNPGQGKGYGYTF,TGTGCCAGTAGTTTCAACCCCGGACAGGGGAAAGGCTATGGCTACACCTTC
.,TRBJ1-1,TRBV7-3,15,.,CASSSQPGGNTEAFF,TGTGCCAGCAGCTCCCAACCCGGGGGGAACACTGAAGCTTTCTTT
.,TRBJ2-3,TRBV6-6,13,.,CASSLPQRDTQYF,TGTGCCAGCAGTCTACCCCAACGAGATACGCAGTATTTT
.,TRBJ2-2,TRBV5-4,15,.,CASSLTGLNTGELFF,TGTGCCAGCAGCTTGACGGGACTGAACACCGGGGAGCTGTTTTTT
TRBD2,TRBJ2-3,TRBV7-9,18,.,CASSPTLYSGSMADTQYF,TGTGCCAGCAGCCCTACCCTTTACAGCGGGAGTATGGCAGATACGCAGTATTTT